The 25 T cell receptor beta chains below come from one sample, sequenced in a study of T cell responses to AZD1222 COVID-19 vaccine. Measured with immunoSEQ multiplex PCR; TCRdb has only the in-frame clones, and not every one. The sample consists of some 170,000 clones, around 90% of them appearing once. The material was peripheral blood, obtained on day 0 of AZD1222 vaccination. These receptor sequences come from an adult in good health.

The chain combines TRBV7-9 with TRBJ1-5; unclear D gene. Per germline, CDR1 SEHNR and CDR2 FQNEAQ (reference sequence). The CDR3 spans 14 residues. Trimming pared 4 bases from V and 7 bases from J, leaving 14 bases between. CDR3 sequence: CASSSESTSQPQHF. Written as DNA, the CDR3 is TGTGCCAGCAGCTCCGAGAGTACGAGCCAGCCCCAGCATTTT.

The J gene is TRBJ2-1, the V gene TRBV5-1, with D maybe TRBD1 (6 bases). This CDR3 has 14 residues. Trimming shortened V by 0 bases and J by 7 bases, and 11 bases separated the two germline ends. Germline values: CDR1 SGHRS, CDR2 YFSETQ. CDR3 coding DNA: TGCGCCAGCAGCTTGGGAAACAGGGAAAATGAGCAGTTCTTC. It codes for CASSLGNRENEQFF.

The chain joins TRBV6-5 to TRBJ1-1, with 9 bases matching TRBD1. From germline, CDR1 is MNHEY and CDR2 SVGAGI. The CDR3 length is 14 residues. Trimming took 6 bases from V and 4 from J; bases not matched to a gene: 6. In DNA, the CDR3 is TGTGCCAGCAGCTTCCGGGACAGGGCCACTGAAGCTTTCTTT. Translating it yields CASSFRDRATEAFF.

V is TRBV29-1 and J is TRBJ2-1; a possible D gene is TRBD2 (5 bases). Germline CDR1 and CDR2: SQVTM and ANQGSEA. V shed 3 bases and J shed 8 bases, with 17 bases lying between them. This CDR3 is 14 amino acids long. DNA for the CDR3: TGCAGCGTTGAGGCCGGGAAGGTCCCACATGAGCAGTTCTTC. It codes for CSVEAGKVPHEQFF.

V usage is TRBV27 and J usage is TRBJ2-7, with D possibly being TRBD1 or TRBD2 (6 bases each). This CDR3 contains 13 residues. Germline V gene data show CDR1 as MNHEY and CDR2 as SMNVEV (reference sequence). V was clipped by 7 bases and J by 1 base, with 11 bases between them. The CDR3 DNA is TGTGCCAGCACCCGGGGGACATCCTACGAGCAGTACTTC. It codes for CASTRGTSYEQYF.

This chain uses TRBV10-3 with TRBJ1-1, with D tentatively TRBD1 (5 bases). The CDR3 is made up of 16 amino acids. Germline values: CDR1 ENHRY, CDR2 SYGVKD. Trimming took 1 base from V and 0 from J, leaving 12 bases between them. The CDR3 bases are TGTGCCATCAGTGAGTTTTCCGGGGGTGTGAACACTGAAGCTTTCTTT. Its translation: CAISEFSGGVNTEAFF.

CDR3 bases: TGCAGCGATTATAGCGGGCAGGTCGATACGCAGTATTTT. This gives the protein CSDYSGQVDTQYF. This rearrangement joins TRBV29-1 to TRBJ2-3; 7 bases map to TRBD2. V dropped 7 bases and J dropped 6; count of bases not matched to a gene: 10. The length of the CDR3 is 13 residues. Per the germline V gene, CDR1 is SQVTM and CDR2 is ANQGSEA.

Remarks on this clone: Other nucleotide sequences from this sample produce the same CDR3. CDR3 sequence (DNA): TGTGCCAGCAGCTTAGTGGGGACCAGCTCTGGAAACACCATATATTTT. Translation: CASSLVGTSSGNTIYF. This chain connects TRBV7-2 to TRBJ1-3; TRBD1 might be the D (5 bases). CDR3 length: 16 amino acids. CDR1 and CDR2 (germline): SGHTA, FQGNSA. Trimming left V 1 base short and J 0 bases short, with 10 bases between.

This sequence joins TRBV7-9 and TRBJ1-1, with D unclear. The V gene's germline CDR1 is SEHNR and CDR2 FQNEAQ (reference sequence). The CDR3 runs to 12 residues. V lost 5 bases to trimming and J lost 4 bases, with 8 bases between them. For the CDR3, the DNA is TGTGCCAGCAGCCAACTGAGCACTGAAGCTTTCTTT. As protein: CASSQLSTEAFF.

The CDR3 loop is CASSERLGRGQPQHF. CDR3 in DNA: TGTGCCAGCAGTGAACGGTTAGGCCGCGGGCAGCCCCAGCATTTT. The genes are TRBV6-1 and TRBJ1-5, with unresolved D. This CDR3 contains 15 residues. CDR1 and CDR2 (germline): MNHNS, SASEGT. The V end lost 2 bases, the J end lost 7 bases, and 15 bases lay between the germline ends.

The chain couples TRBV7-8 to TRBJ1-2; D is possibly TRBD1 (6 bases). Germline CDR1 and CDR2: SGHVS and FQNEAQ. CDR3 length: 15 residues. V dropped 1 base and J dropped 4 bases, with 13 bases sitting between them. CDR3 DNA sequence: TGTGCCAGCAGCTTAGAGAAGGGGGAGTTCTATGGCTACACCTTC. Protein: CASSLEKGEFYGYTF.

The chain uses TRBV28 and TRBJ1-2, with D tentatively TRBD1 (5 bases). The germline gives CDR1 MDHEN, CDR2 SYDVKM. Trimming removed 2 bases at V and 4 bases at J, with 11 bases between. This CDR3 region has 14 residues. The CDR3 is CASSLGAGSYGYTF. CDR3 nucleotides: TGTGCCAGCAGTTTAGGTGCAGGGAGCTATGGCTACACCTTC.

The CDR3 sequence is CASSTRGLSEQYF. CDR3 sequence (DNA): TGTGCCAGCAGCACGCGGGGACTAAGCGAGCAGTACTTC. The genes are TRBV7-9 and TRBJ2-7; TRBD2 aligns across 7 bases. The V segment lost 5 bases and the J segment 6 bases; nucleotides outside the gene matches: 7. The CDR3 is 13 residues long. Germline-derived CDR1 and CDR2 are SEHNR and FQNEAQ (reference sequence).

This clone was found a few times. The genes are TRBV9 and TRBJ1-5; no reliable D call. The CDR3 loop spans 14 amino acids. V lost 0 bases, J lost 7 bases, and 11 bases lay in between. Per the germline V gene, CDR1 is SGDLS and CDR2 is YYNGEE. The chain's CDR3 is CASSVEAVGQPQHF. The CDR3 DNA reads TGTGCCAGCAGCGTAGAGGCGGTCGGACAGCCCCAGCATTTT.

This clone appeared once. The V gene is TRBV10-2, the J gene TRBJ2-5, with D possibly TRBD2 on 6 matching bases. The V gene lost 6 bases and the J gene lost 3 bases, with 11 bases spanning the gap. In germline, CDR1 is WSHSY, CDR2 SAAADI. The CDR3 contains 13 residues. CDR3 sequence reads: CASRRDFKETQYF. CDR3 nucleotides: TGCGCCAGCAGGCGGGACTTTAAAGAGACCCAGTACTTC.

The gene calls are TRBV15 and TRBJ2-5; maybe TRBD1 (6 bases). V shed 0 bases and J shed 11 bases, with 13 bases lying between them. The CDR3 extends over 13 amino acids. Looked up from germline, CDR1 is LNHNV and CDR2 is YYDKDF (reference sequence). This chain's CDR3 is CATSRDRDNGQYF. The CDR3 nucleotides read TGTGCCACCAGCAGAGACAGGGACAACGGGCAGTACTTC.

This clone was detected only once. The V call is TRBV5-8, the J call TRBJ2-3; 7 bases map to TRBD2. CDR3 length equals 15 residues. Germline-derived CDR1 and CDR2 are SGHTS and YDEGEE. J lost 2 bases, V lost 0 bases, and 3 bases had no gene match. CDR3 DNA sequence: TGTGCCAGCAGCTTGGAAGCGGGGCCCACAGATACGCAGTATTTT. It yields the protein CASSLEAGPTDTQYF.

The chain is built from TRBV5-1 and TRBJ2-7; D not resolved. The V gene lost 4 bases and the J gene lost 2 bases, with 13 bases spanning the gap. The CDR3 sequence is 14 residues long. The germline V gene encodes CDR1 SGHRS and CDR2 YFSETQ. In DNA form, the CDR3 reads TGCGCCAGCAGCCCAAAGACGGGCACCTACGAGCAGTACTTC. This codes for CASSPKTGTYEQYF. The whole variable domain, remainder taken from reference TRBV5-1 and TRBJ2-7, is KAGVTQTPRYLIKTRGQQVTLSCSPISGHRSVSWYQQTPGQGLQFLFEYFSETQRNKGNFPGRFSGRQFSNSRSEMNVSTLELGDSALYLCASSPKTGTYEQYFGPGTRLTVT.

The chain joins TRBV6-1 to TRBJ1-5, with D unclear. The CDR3 spans 15 residues. V shed 3 bases and J shed 3 bases, with 12 bases lying between them. Germline V gives CDR1 MNHNS, CDR2 SASEGT. CDR3 DNA: TGTGCCAGCAGTGAGGGCCGAGCAACCAATCAGCCCCAGCATTTT. Translating it yields CASSEGRATNQPQHF.

V usage is TRBV2 and J usage is TRBJ2-2, with D perhaps matching TRBD1 (6 bases). The germline V and J ends were trimmed by 7 bases and 0 bases, with 12 bases remaining between them. This CDR3 has 15 residues. CDR1 is SNHLY and CDR2 is FYNNEI in the germline V gene. CDR3 nucleotide sequence: TGTGCCAGCACCCAGGACAGCCCGAACACCGGGGAGCTGTTTTTT. It translates to CASTQDSPNTGELFF.

Details on this clone: Other DNA sequences in the sample encode the same CDR3. The chain employs TRBV5-6 and TRBJ1-2; possibly TRBD1 for D (6 bases). The CDR3 spans 14 residues. CDR1 and CDR2 (germline): SGHDT, YYEEEE. V was pared by 2 bases and J by 2 bases, with 10 bases between. CDR3 residues: CASSLVRGNYGYTF. The CDR3 DNA reads as TGTGCCAGCAGCTTAGTTAGGGGGAACTATGGCTACACCTTC.

The V call is TRBV7-9, the J call TRBJ1-2; D perhaps matches TRBD1 (5 bases). Germline lookup yields CDR1 SEHNR and CDR2 FQNEAQ (reference sequence). With 7 bases removed from V and 2 bases from J, the gap between germline ends came to 14 bases. The CDR3 consists of 14 residues. CDR3 in amino acids: CASIAGSANYGYTF. The CDR3 nucleotides are TGTGCCAGCATAGCAGGGTCAGCGAACTATGGCTACACCTTC.

The rearrangement links TRBV30 to TRBJ2-7; TRBD2 aligns across 11 bases. Germline trimming cut 6 bases from V and 13 bases from J; bases unmatched to any gene: 8. The CDR3 covers 11 residues. The germline gives CDR1 GTSNPN, CDR2 SVGIG (reference sequence). The CDR3 DNA reads as TGTGCCTGCACTAGCGGGAGATCTTTATACTTC. It codes for CACTSGRSLYF.

The chain carries TRBV29-1 and TRBJ1-1, with no clear D. CDR3 size: 11 residues. Germline CDR1 is SQVTM and CDR2 is ANQGSEA. Deletions cut 6 bases from V and 7 bases from J, with 12 bases between. Written as DNA, the CDR3 is TGCAGCGTCCGAGCAGGACTTGAAGCTTTCTTT. It translates to CSVRAGLEAFF.

The V and J genes are TRBV27 and TRBJ1-1, with D possibly matching TRBD1 (6 bases). The V and J ends lost 2 bases and 4 bases respectively, with 11 bases between them. From germline, CDR1 is MNHEY and CDR2 SMNVEV (reference sequence). This CDR3 has 14 amino acids. CDR3 sequence reads: CASSLQGSGTEAFF. CDR3 nucleotides: TGTGCCAGCAGTTTACAGGGGTCGGGCACTGAAGCTTTCTTT.